Given below is one T cell receptor beta chain in context. The antigen is undetermined. Trimming left V 1 base short and J 9 bases short, with 13 bases between. The CDR3 is 14 amino acids. This sample's time point: longitudinal time-point 3. These data come from a study of neurological immune-mediated disorders. One entry per CDR3 protein, called by TCRdb with MiXCR from the 5' RACE reads. Of roughly 100,000 distinct CDR3 sequences listed, 10% to 13% are singletons. Study-wide results and limits: No expanded-clone CDR3 amino acid sequence recurred across subjects, suggesting private TCR-beta repertoires.

The specimen sequenced was PBMCs. This TCR derives from a female donor with HTLV-1-associated myelopathy (HAM/TSP). The V call is TRBV12-3 or TRBV12-4, the J call TRBJ1-5; D is unresolved. CDR3 protein: CASSLGPPPTPQHF. The CDR3 DNA is TGTGCCAGCAGTTTAGGGCCCCCCCCTACGCCCCAGCATTTT.